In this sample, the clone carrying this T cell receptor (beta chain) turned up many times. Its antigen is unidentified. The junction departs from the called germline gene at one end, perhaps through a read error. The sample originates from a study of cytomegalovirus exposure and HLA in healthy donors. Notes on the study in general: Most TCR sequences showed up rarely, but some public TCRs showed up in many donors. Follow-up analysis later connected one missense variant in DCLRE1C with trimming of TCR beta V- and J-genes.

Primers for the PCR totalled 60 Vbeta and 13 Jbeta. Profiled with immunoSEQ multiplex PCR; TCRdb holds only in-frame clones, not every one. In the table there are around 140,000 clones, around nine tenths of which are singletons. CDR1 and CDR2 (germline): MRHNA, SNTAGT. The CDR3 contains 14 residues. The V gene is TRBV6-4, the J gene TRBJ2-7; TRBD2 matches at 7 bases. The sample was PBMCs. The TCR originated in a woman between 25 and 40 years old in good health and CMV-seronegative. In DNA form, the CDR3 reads TGTGCCAGCAGTTACTCTAGCGGCTCCTACGAGCAGTACTTC. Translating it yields CASSYSSGSYEQYF.